One sample yielded the 21 T cell receptor beta chains listed below, sequenced in a study of blood T cell repertoires in COVID-19. TCRdb's copy holds only in-frame clones and misses some; the assay was immunoSEQ multiplex PCR. The table lists approximately 280,000 clones, approximately 86% of them singletons. The material sequenced was peripheral blood. These receptors were taken from a woman in her 30s who had recovered from COVID-19.

Written as DNA, the CDR3 is TGTGCCAGCAGTGAAGTGTCGCAGGGGGCGAATGAGCAGTTCTTC. It specifies CASSEVSQGANEQFF. The chain couples TRBV6-1 to TRBJ2-1, with 8 bases aligning to TRBD1. V lost 1 base, J lost 7 bases, and 6 bases stayed unmatched. Germline V gives CDR1 MNHNS, CDR2 SASEGT. This CDR3 spans 15 amino acids.

The chain is built from TRBV7-6 and TRBJ2-3; TRBD2 matches 15 bases. V dropped 4 bases and J dropped 1; count of bases not matched to a gene: 9. Germline V CDR1 and CDR2: SGHVS, FNYEAQ. The CDR3 totals 19 residues. The DNA for the CDR3 is TGTGCCAGCAGCTCCGAACCGGGACTAGCGGGGGGCCGCACAGATACGCAGTATTTT. This sequence encodes CASSSEPGLAGGRTDTQYF.

The chain uses TRBV5-6 and TRBJ1-1; TRBD1 aligns across 7 bases. CDR1 and CDR2 (germline): SGHDT, YYEEEE. The CDR3 is 13 amino acids. The ends lost 4 bases at V and 7 bases at J; junction bases unmatched: 7. The CDR3 bases are TGTGCCAGCAGCCCCGGGACAGCCGTTGAAGCTTTCTTT. Residues: CASSPGTAVEAFF.

The chain links TRBV18 to TRBJ1-2; 9 bases are shared with TRBD1. The V gene's germline CDR1 is KGHSH and CDR2 LQKENI. With 5 bases clipped from V and 8 bases from J, the junction kept 6 bases outside the gene matches. The CDR3 runs to 13 residues. The CDR3 nucleotides are TGTGCCAGCTCAGAATCGGGACAGGGAGGCTACACCTTC. Translated: CASSESGQGGYTF.

The rearrangement links TRBV10-3 to TRBJ1-3; 7 positions agree with TRBD1. This CDR3 has 14 amino acids. CDR1 is ENHRY and CDR2 is SYGVKD in the germline V gene. Trimming removed 6 bases from V and 4 bases from J; junction bases left unmatched: 6. CDR3 loop: CAIRENRGGNTIYF. The CDR3, as DNA: TGTGCCATCAGGGAGAACAGGGGCGGAAACACCATATATTTT.

In DNA, the CDR3 is TGTGCCAGCTCACCTGTCAGGGAGGTACCCGAGCAGTACTTC. Encoded protein: CASSPVREVPEQYF. The chain joins TRBV18 to TRBJ2-7; D is possibly TRBD2 (6 bases). Germline values: CDR1 KGHSH, CDR2 LQKENI. This CDR3 region has 14 residues. Trimming removed 3 bases at V and 6 bases at J, with 15 bases between.

V is TRBV12-3 or TRBV12-4 and J is TRBJ2-1, with 9 nucleotides matching TRBD1. The CDR3 covers 12 residues. Germline trimming cut 6 bases from V and 9 bases from J; bases unmatched to any gene: 3. The CDR3 DNA sequence: TGTGCCAGCAGGGGACAGGGAGCTGAGCAGTTCTTC. Translating it yields CASRGQGAEQFF.

J is TRBJ1-1 and V is TRBV5-1; 9 nucleotides match TRBD1. J lost 4 bases, V lost 0 bases, and 4 bases had no gene match. The CDR3 is 15 amino acids. The germline V gene encodes CDR1 SGHRS and CDR2 YFSETQ. The CDR3 sequence is CASSLEGTGFTEAFF. For the CDR3, the DNA is TGCGCCAGCAGCTTGGAAGGGACAGGGTTCACTGAAGCTTTCTTT.

V is TRBV10-3 and J is TRBJ1-1; 7 bases align to TRBD1. Trimming at V came to 4 bases and at J to 9 bases, leaving 5 bases not matched to a gene. CDR3 length equals 12 residues. CDR1 and CDR2 from the germline V gene are ENHRY and SYGVKD. The CDR3 protein is CAISGGDSQAFF. The DNA of the CDR3 is TGTGCCATCAGTGGGGGGGACAGTCAAGCTTTCTTT.

This clone has just a few counts. The chain couples TRBV7-9 to TRBJ1-3; 8 positions agree with TRBD1. V lost 2 bases, J lost 3 bases, and 9 bases stayed unmatched. CDR3 length equals 17 residues. Germline CDR1 reads SEHNR; CDR2 reads FQNEAQ (reference sequence). The CDR3 DNA is TGTGCCAGCAGCTTAAATCGACAGGGGATAGGTGGAAACACCATATATTTT. Protein: CASSLNRQGIGGNTIYF.

The chain is built from TRBV15 and TRBJ1-5; no reliable D call. The V gene lost 1 base and the J gene lost 2 bases, with 6 bases spanning the gap. From germline, CDR1 is LNHNV and CDR2 YYDKDF (reference sequence). The CDR3 loop spans 14 amino acids. CDR3 DNA sequence: TGTGCCACCAGCAGAGGTACTGGCAATCAGCCCCAGCATTTT. Protein product: CATSRGTGNQPQHF.

J is TRBJ2-7 and V is TRBV6-6; D perhaps matches TRBD2 (5 bases). V lost 0 bases, J lost 3 bases, and 12 bases lay in between. In germline, CDR1 is MNHNY, CDR2 SVGAGI (reference sequence). This CDR3 region has 15 residues. This chain's CDR3 is CASSYSGIGGYEQYF. CDR3 coding DNA: TGTGCCAGCAGTTACTCTGGGATAGGAGGCTACGAGCAGTACTTC.

This clone was counted once. V gene TRBV7-2 combines with J gene TRBJ1-2; 9 bases agree with TRBD1. V shed 6 bases, J shed 8 bases, and the junction held 10 bases outside the gene matches. Germline CDR1 SGHTA, CDR2 FQGNSA. This CDR3 contains 14 residues. This CDR3 is CASSPPGTGSGYTF. In nucleotides, the CDR3 is TGTGCCAGCAGTCCGCCCGGGACAGGGTCCGGCTACACCTTC.

V usage is TRBV15 and J usage is TRBJ1-4, with 9 positions matching TRBD1. The CDR3 is 14 residues long. Trimming took 4 bases from V and 6 from J; bases not matched to a gene: 3. In germline, CDR1 is LNHNV, CDR2 YYDKDF (reference sequence). CDR3 loop: CATSIGTGYEKLFF. CDR3 DNA: TGTGCCACCAGCATCGGGACAGGGTATGAAAAACTGTTTTTT.

The rearrangement links TRBV14 to TRBJ2-1; TRBD2 might be the D (5 bases). The CDR3 runs 14 residues. Germline V gives CDR1 SGHDN, CDR2 FVKESK. The ends were cut back, 4 bases at V and 9 bases at J, with 16 bases in the middle. The CDR3 loop is CASSPAGKVGEQFF. The CDR3 DNA follows: TGTGCCAGCAGCCCCGCGGGCAAGGTGGGTGAGCAGTTCTTC.

The rearrangement links TRBV3-1 (or the pseudogene TRBV3-2) to TRBJ1-1; D gene unclear. CDR1 LGHDT and CDR2 YNNKEL come from the germline V gene (reference sequence). With 4 bases removed from V and 4 bases from J, the gap between germline ends came to 16 bases. CDR3 length: 15 residues. The CDR3 DNA reads as TGTGCCAGCAGCCTTTCTGGAGGGCGAGGCACTGAAGCTTTCTTT. Translating it yields CASSLSGGRGTEAFF.

The chain uses TRBV7-2 and TRBJ1-4; D may be TRBD1 (5 bases). Trimming removed 1 base from V and 3 bases from J, with 18 bases in between. There are 18 residues in the CDR3. The germline gives CDR1 SGHTA, CDR2 FQGNSA. Here the CDR3 reads CASSLVGTGPIANEKLFF. In DNA form, the CDR3 reads TGTGCCAGCAGCTTAGTTGGAACAGGCCCAATAGCTAATGAAAAACTGTTTTTT.

The chain has TRBV5-4 and TRBJ2-2, with TRBD2 identical over 12 bases. Germline lookup yields CDR1 SGHNT and CDR2 YYREEE (reference sequence). This CDR3 is built from 18 residues. The trim removed 2 bases at V and 4 bases at J, leaving 9 bases unmatched. The CDR3: CASSLLVSLAGGTGELFF. DNA for the CDR3: TGTGCCAGCAGCTTATTGGTGTCACTAGCGGGAGGCACCGGGGAGCTGTTTTTT. Full variable domain (outside the CDR3, taken from reference TRBV5-4 and TRBJ2-2): ETGVTQSPTHLIKTRGQQVTLRCSSQSGHNTVSWYQQALGQGPQFIFQYYREEENGRGNFPPRFSGLQFPNYSSELNVNALELDDSALYLCASSLLVSLAGGTGELFFGEGSRLTVL.

J is TRBJ2-7 and V is TRBV28; 7 positions match TRBD1. From germline, CDR1 is MDHEN and CDR2 SYDVKM. V was clipped by 8 bases and J by 6 bases; unmatched bases: 16. The CDR3 extends over 15 amino acids. CDR3 region: CASYTSNDRVTEQYF. CDR3 coding DNA: TGTGCCAGCTATACATCGAACGACAGGGTCACCGAGCAGTACTTC.

The chain combines TRBV6-5 with TRBJ1-2; no reliable D call. The CDR3 has 13 amino acids. Trimming cost V 8 bases and J 8 bases, with 18 bases left between them. From germline, CDR1 is MNHEY and CDR2 SVGAGI. The CDR3 DNA sequence: TGTGCCAGCCTGGTAACAGTCCCGAGCGGCTACACCTTC. It codes for CASLVTVPSGYTF.

V usage is TRBV11-3 and J usage is TRBJ2-7; no clear D gene. CDR1 SGHNT and CDR2 YENEEA come from the germline V gene. Trimming stripped 5 bases from V and 2 bases from J, with 10 bases between. The CDR3 spans 13 residues. The CDR3 bases are TGTGCCAGCAGCGAGAGGAATACCTACGAGCAGTACTTC. Translation gives CASSERNTYEQYF.